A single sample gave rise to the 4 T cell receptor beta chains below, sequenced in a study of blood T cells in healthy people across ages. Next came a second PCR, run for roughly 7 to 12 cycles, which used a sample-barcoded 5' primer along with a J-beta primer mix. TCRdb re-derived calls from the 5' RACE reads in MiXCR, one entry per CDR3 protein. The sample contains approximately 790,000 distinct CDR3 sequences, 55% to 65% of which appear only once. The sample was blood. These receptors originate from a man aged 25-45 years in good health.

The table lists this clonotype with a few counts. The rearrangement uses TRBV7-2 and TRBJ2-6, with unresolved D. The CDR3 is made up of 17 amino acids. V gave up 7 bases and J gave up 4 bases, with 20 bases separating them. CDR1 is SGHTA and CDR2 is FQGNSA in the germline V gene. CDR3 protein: CASTLISRIGGANVLTF. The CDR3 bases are TGTGCCAGCACCCTTATAAGTCGTATCGGAGGGGCCAACGTCCTGACTTTC.

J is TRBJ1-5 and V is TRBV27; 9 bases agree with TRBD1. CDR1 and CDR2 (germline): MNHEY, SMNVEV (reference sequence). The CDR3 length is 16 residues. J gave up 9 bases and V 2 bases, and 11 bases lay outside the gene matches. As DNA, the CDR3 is TGTGCCAGCAGTTTAAGAGGGGACAGGGCCGGGCGGCCCCAGCATTTT. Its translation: CASSLRGDRAGRPQHF.

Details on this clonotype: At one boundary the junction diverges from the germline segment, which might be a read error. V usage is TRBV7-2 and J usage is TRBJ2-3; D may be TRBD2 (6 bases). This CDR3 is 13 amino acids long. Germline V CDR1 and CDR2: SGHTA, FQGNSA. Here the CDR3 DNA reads TGTGCCGGCAGCGCGGGATCTACAGATACGCAGTATTTT. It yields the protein CAGSAGSTDTQYF.

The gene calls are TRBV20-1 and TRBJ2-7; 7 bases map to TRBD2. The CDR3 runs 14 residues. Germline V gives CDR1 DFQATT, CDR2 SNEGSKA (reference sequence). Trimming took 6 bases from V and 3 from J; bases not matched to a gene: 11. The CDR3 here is CSATRRAGSYEQYF. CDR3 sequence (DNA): TGCAGTGCCACCCGACGAGCGGGGAGCTACGAGCAGTACTTC.